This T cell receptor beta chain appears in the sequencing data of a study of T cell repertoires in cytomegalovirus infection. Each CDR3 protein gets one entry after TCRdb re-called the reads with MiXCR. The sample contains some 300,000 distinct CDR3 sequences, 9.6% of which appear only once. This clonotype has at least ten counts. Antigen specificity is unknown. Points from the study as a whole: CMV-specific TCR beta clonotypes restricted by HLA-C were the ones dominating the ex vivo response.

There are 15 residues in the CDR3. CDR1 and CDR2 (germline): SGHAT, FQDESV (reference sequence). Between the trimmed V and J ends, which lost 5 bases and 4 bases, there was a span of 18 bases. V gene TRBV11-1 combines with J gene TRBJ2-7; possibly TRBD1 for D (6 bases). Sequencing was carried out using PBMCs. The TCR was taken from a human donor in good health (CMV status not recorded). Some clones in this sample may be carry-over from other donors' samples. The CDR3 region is CASSPRRGGTYEQYV. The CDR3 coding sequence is TGTGCCAGCAGCCCTAGACGAGGGGGAACTTACGAGCAGTACGTC.